One T cell receptor (beta chain) is described in this entry. Its antigen is undetermined. These data belong to a study of cytomegalovirus exposure and HLA in healthy donors. CDR1 and CDR2 from the germline V gene are SGHRS and YFSETQ. Trimming cost V 0 bases and J 3 bases, with 10 bases left between them. The CDR3 is made up of 14 amino acids. Study-wide results and caveats: Upon later analysis, TCR association rates were observed to vary by HLA locus, being highest for DRB1 and lowest for HLA-C. Trimming of TCR beta V- and J-genes showed a link, identified in a later analysis, to a missense DCLRE1C variant.

Both 60 Vbeta primers and 13 Jbeta primers went into the PCR. Profiling relied on immunoSEQ multiplex PCR, and the TCRdb table lists in-frame clones only, not all of them. The table lists 150,000 to 200,000 clones, roughly 73% of them singletons. The sequence derives from a woman in her twenties or thirties in good health and CMV-seronegative. The chain is built from TRBV5-1 and TRBJ2-7; D ambiguous. The sequenced sample consisted of PBMCs. In nucleotides, the CDR3 is TGCGCCAGCAGCTTGGAGGCAGGAAACTACGAGCAGTACTTC. Residues: CASSLEAGNYEQYF.